The 17 T cell receptor beta chains below were found in one sample sequenced in a study of T cells in Graves' hyperthyroidism and ophthalmopathy. Amplification yielded TCR beta CDR3 regions, with RNA transcripts as the source. With the HTBI primer set, the TCR CDR3 went through a first round of RT-PCR. Each CDR3 protein is one row after TCRdb ran MiXCR on the multiplex PCR reads. The sample holds some 700,000 distinct CDR3 sequences, roughly a sixth seen once. The specimen sequenced was blood. Every receptor here comes from a man aged 45 to 65 with Graves' hyperthyroidism.

This clonotype was observed a few times. V gene TRBV19 combines with J gene TRBJ2-3; 9 nucleotides line up with TRBD2. Unmatched junction bases numbered 7, after V lost 4 bases and J lost 2 bases. Germline V gene sequence: CDR1 LNHDA, CDR2 SQIVND (reference sequence). The CDR3 totals 16 residues. The chain's CDR3 is CASSTGLALTTDTQYF. The CDR3 nucleotides are TGTGCCAGTAGTACGGGACTAGCACTAACCACAGATACGCAGTATTTT.

The sample holds a few counts of this clonotype. The chain carries TRBV7-9 and TRBJ2-7; D assignment may be TRBD1 or TRBD2 (6 bases each). The CDR3 totals 13 residues. CDR1 is SEHNR, CDR2 FQNEAQ, per germline (reference sequence). V shed 3 bases and J shed 6 bases, with 12 bases lying between them. CDR3: CASSFDWGAEQYF. The DNA of the CDR3 is TGTGCCAGCAGCTTCGATTGGGGGGCCGAGCAGTACTTC.

The rearrangement joins TRBV9 to TRBJ2-2; 8 bases match TRBD1. CDR3 size: 16 residues. V trimming: 2 bases; J trimming: 1 base; junction bases outside the gene matches: 4. Germline CDR1 and CDR2: SGDLS and YYNGEE. The CDR3 loop is CASSVTGTGNTGELFF. The DNA of the CDR3 is TGTGCCAGCAGCGTGACCGGGACAGGGAACACCGGGGAGCTGTTTTTT.

The table lists this clonotype with many counts. This chain uses TRBV24-1 with TRBJ1-2, with a weak D call TRBD1 (6 bases). The CDR3 totals 13 residues. Germline V CDR1 and CDR2: KGHDR, SFDVKD. With 5 bases removed from V and 1 base from J, the gap between germline ends came to 7 bases. In nucleotides, the CDR3 is TGTGCCACCAGTGGGGACATTAACTATGGCTACACCTTC. Its translation: CATSGDINYGYTF.

The chain has TRBV7-2 and TRBJ1-2; D unclear. This CDR3 spans 14 amino acids. Germline-derived CDR1 and CDR2 are SGHTA and FQGNSA. Trimming stripped 5 bases from V and 2 bases from J, with 12 bases between. CDR3 sequence: CASSAPYTNYGYTF. The DNA of the CDR3 is TGTGCCAGCAGCGCCCCCTACACGAACTATGGCTACACCTTC.

The CDR3 DNA is TGTGCCAGCTCGCGGGGCGGCCTTAATGAAAAACTGTTTTTT. It yields the protein CASSRGGLNEKLFF. This chain joins TRBV7-2 and TRBJ1-4; a weak D match, TRBD1 (5 bases). Germline CDR1 reads SGHTA; CDR2 reads FQGNSA. V lost 8 bases and J lost 4, with 14 bases in between. The CDR3 length is 14 residues.

This clonotype was observed at least ten times. The chain carries TRBV14 and TRBJ2-1; D may be TRBD2 (5 bases). CDR1 SGHDN and CDR2 FVKESK come from the germline V gene. Trimming pared 1 base from V and 1 base from J, leaving 11 bases between. The CDR3 runs 16 residues. CDR3: CASSQGLGESYNEQFF. CDR3 nucleotide sequence: TGTGCCAGCAGCCAAGGTTTGGGAGAATCCTACAATGAGCAGTTCTTC.

This sequence joins TRBV18 and TRBJ1-1; no clear D gene. CDR1 and CDR2 (germline): KGHSH, LQKENI. V was shortened by 5 bases and J by 1 base, with 11 bases between the two germline ends. The CDR3 is 14 amino acids. CDR3 in amino acids: CASSTQAANTEAFF. The CDR3 bases are TGTGCCAGCTCAACCCAGGCCGCGAACACTGAAGCTTTCTTT.

The V and J genes are TRBV7-9 and TRBJ2-1, with a tentative D call TRBD1 (5 bases). The CDR3 spans 13 residues. The germline V and J ends were trimmed by 5 bases and 5 bases, with 10 bases remaining between them. Germline-derived CDR1 and CDR2 are SEHNR and FQNEAQ (reference sequence). CDR3 sequence: CASSPVGDNEQFF. Written as DNA, the CDR3 is TGTGCCAGCAGCCCAGTAGGGGACAATGAGCAGTTCTTC. Combining the CDR3 with reference TRBV7-9 and TRBJ2-1 gives the whole variable domain DTGVSQNPRHKITKRGQNVTFRCDPISEHNRLYWYRQTLGQGPEFLTYFQNEAQLEKSRLLSDRFSAERPKGSFSTLEIQRTEQGDSAMYLCASSPVGDNEQFFGPGTRLTVL.

At least ten counts were recorded for this clonotype. The rearrangement joins TRBV11-3 to TRBJ2-3; D is perhaps TRBD2 (6 bases). Per the germline V gene, CDR1 is SGHNT and CDR2 is YENEEA. V lost 1 base and J lost 7, with 9 bases in between. This CDR3 is built from 13 residues. The CDR3: CASSLAGANTQYF. The DNA of the CDR3 is TGTGCCAGCAGCTTAGCGGGAGCAAATACGCAGTATTTT.

This clonotype was found many times. The CDR3 coding sequence is TGTGCCAGCAGTCAGGCCAGCGGGAGGGCCTACAATGAGCAGTTCTTC. It yields the protein CASSQASGRAYNEQFF. The V and J genes are TRBV28 and TRBJ2-1, with TRBD2 matching 10 bases. CDR3 length: 16 residues. The germline V gene encodes CDR1 MDHEN and CDR2 SYDVKM. The J segment lost 2 bases and the V segment lost 5 bases, leaving 6 bases of the junction unmatched.

This clonotype came up many times. The CDR3: CASRKGLAGGRPYNEQFF. Here the CDR3 DNA reads TGTGCCAGCAGGAAGGGACTAGCGGGAGGCCGCCCCTACAATGAGCAGTTCTTC. The chain uses TRBV28 and TRBJ2-1, with 15 bases aligning to TRBD2. After removal of 6 bases from V and 2 bases from J, the junction contained 8 bases not matched to a gene. The CDR3 runs 18 residues. CDR1 is MDHEN and CDR2 is SYDVKM in the germline V gene.

This clonotype appeared many times. The V call is TRBV7-2, the J call TRBJ1-6; D remains unclear. The CDR3 has 15 amino acids. CDR1 is SGHTA and CDR2 is FQGNSA in the germline V gene. Trimming stripped 0 bases from V and 8 bases from J, with 11 bases between. CDR3 coding DNA: TGTGCCAGCAGCTTAGCGCAGCGGTATGATTCACCCCTCCACTTT. This encodes CASSLAQRYDSPLHF.

This clonotype was recorded many times. The rearrangement uses TRBV13 and TRBJ2-7, with D perhaps TRBD2 (6 bases). Between the trimmed V and J ends, which lost 3 bases and 0 bases, there was a span of 12 bases. Germline V gives CDR1 PRHDT, CDR2 FYEKMQ (reference sequence). This CDR3 is 15 amino acids long. CDR3 region: CASSLSSGPSYEQYF. The DNA for the CDR3 is TGTGCCAGCAGCTTGAGTAGCGGACCCTCCTACGAGCAGTACTTC.

V usage is TRBV2 and J usage is TRBJ2-3; 10 bases match TRBD2. The CDR3 covers 14 residues. Germline lookup yields CDR1 SNHLY and CDR2 FYNNEI. V lost 7 bases and J lost 2; bases outside the gene matches: 3. CDR3 sequence (DNA): TGTGCCAGCAATGGACTAGCGGCCACAGATACGCAGTATTTT. As protein: CASNGLAATDTQYF.

The V and J genes are TRBV6-1 and TRBJ1-2; 7 bases align to TRBD1. Trimming at V came to 0 bases and at J to 4 bases, leaving 5 bases not matched to a gene. The germline V gene encodes CDR1 MNHNS and CDR2 SASEGT. The CDR3 is 15 residues long. The CDR3 DNA is TGTGCCAGCAGTGAAGCGGACAGGTCGGGCTATGGCTACACCTTC. This translates into CASSEADRSGYGYTF.

This clonotype was counted at least ten times. The J gene is TRBJ2-7, the V gene TRBV7-9, with 11 bases fitting TRBD1. V was clipped by 5 bases and J by 6 bases; unmatched bases: 6. This CDR3 region has 14 residues. Looked up from germline, CDR1 is SEHNR and CDR2 is FQNEAQ (reference sequence). CDR3 sequence (DNA): TGTGCCAGCAGCACGGACAGGGGGCTCTCCGAGCAGTACTTC. Protein: CASSTDRGLSEQYF.